This T cell receptor beta chain was documented in a study of CD8 T cells in ankylosing spondylitis. Overall study findings and caveats: A TCR beta motif made of about 8 highly homologous variants seemed typical of ankylosing spondylitis blood.

The authors made TCR beta libraries by quantitative 5'-RACE with molecular barcodes. MiXCR, applied by TCRdb to the 5' RACE reads, yields one record per CDR3 protein. The sample lists just under 95,000 distinct CDR3 sequences; 8.8% were seen once. Germline-derived CDR1 and CDR2 are SGHRS and YFSETQ. Trimming shortened V by 2 bases and J by 5 bases, and 5 bases separated the two germline ends. The CDR3 has 13 amino acids. This clonotype was seen ten or more times. What it binds is not known. The sequenced material came from blood, either unsorted or a sorted T cell fraction (not recorded which). The chain links TRBV5-1 to TRBJ1-6, with no clear D. The clonotype comes from a male donor with ankylosing spondylitis or in good health (not recorded which). The CDR3, as DNA: TGCGCCAGCAGCTTCGGAGATAATTCACCCCTCCACTTT. Translated, it gives CASSFGDNSPLHF.